This TCR beta chain was sequenced during a study of T cells in Graves' hyperthyroidism and ophthalmopathy. On the study more broadly: Peripheral blood draws took place at initial diagnosis, ahead of any treatment. Study conclusions and caveats: Most clonotypes expanded in the thyroid (above 0.001) were also present in blood.

Ophthalmopathy in the patients scored at least 3 on Clinical Activity Score and at least 4 on NOSPECS grade, lasting under 3 months. PBMCs were collected from a roughly 9.7 ml volume of fresh peripheral blood. It was RNA transcripts that yielded the amplified TCR beta CDR3 regions. The HTBI primer set was used in a first-round RT-PCR of the TCR CDR3. TCRdb passed the multiplex PCR reads through MiXCR, listing each CDR3 protein once. The data contain approximately 600,000 distinct CDR3 sequences, 14% to 15% of them seen just once; the ten biggest clones take up 3.5% to 4.5%. CDR1 and CDR2 from the germline V gene are ENHRY and SYGVKD. This CDR3 spans 14 amino acids. This clonotype was picked up many times. What it recognizes is unknown. The junction departs from germline at one end; a sequencing error may be responsible.

Specimen: blood. This receptor was identified in a woman in her thirties or forties with Graves' ophthalmopathy. The chain uses TRBV10-3 and TRBJ2-2, with D uncertain. The CDR3 nucleotides are TGTGCCATCAGTCCCCGGCCGAACACCAGGGAGCTGTTTTTT. Residues: CAISPRPNTRELFF.